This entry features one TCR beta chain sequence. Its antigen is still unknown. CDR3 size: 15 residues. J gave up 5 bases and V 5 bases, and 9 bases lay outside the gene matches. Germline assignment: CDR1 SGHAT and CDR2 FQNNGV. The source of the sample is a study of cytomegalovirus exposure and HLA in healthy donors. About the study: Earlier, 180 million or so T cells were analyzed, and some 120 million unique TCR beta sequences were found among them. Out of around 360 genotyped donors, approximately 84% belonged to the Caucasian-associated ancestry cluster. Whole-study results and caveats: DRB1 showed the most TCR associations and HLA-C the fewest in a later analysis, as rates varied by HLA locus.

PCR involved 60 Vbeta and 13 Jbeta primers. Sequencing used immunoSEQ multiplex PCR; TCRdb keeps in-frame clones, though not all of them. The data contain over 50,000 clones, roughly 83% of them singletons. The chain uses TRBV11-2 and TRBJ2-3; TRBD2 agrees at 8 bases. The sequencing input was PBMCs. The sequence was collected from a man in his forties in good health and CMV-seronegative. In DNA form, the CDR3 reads TGTGCCAGCAGCGGGGGGGGAGCGGGGGAAGATACGCAGTATTTT. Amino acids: CASSGGGAGEDTQYF.